This passage covers 5 T cell receptor beta chains from one sample sequenced in a study of OX40 agonist ivuxolimab in advanced cancers. Data came from immunoSEQ multiplex PCR; TCRdb stores just in-frame clones and leaves some out. The sample has 80,000 to 100,000 clones, around 94% seen once. The starting material was CD4+ or CD8+ T cells sorted from blood, obtained in a trial of the OX40 agonist ivuxolimab. These receptors were obtained from an adult with an advanced solid tumor such as melanoma, head and neck, liver or kidney cancer.

This CDR3 reads CASSQTGTDSPLHF. DNA of the CDR3: TGTGCCAGCAGTCAGACTGGGACGGATTCACCCCTCCACTTT. The chain links TRBV6-5 to TRBJ1-6, with D maybe TRBD1 (5 bases). With 5 bases removed from V and 8 bases from J, the gap between germline ends came to 13 bases. CDR3 length: 14 amino acids. Germline V gene sequence: CDR1 MNHEY, CDR2 SVGAGI.

The chain employs TRBV19 and TRBJ2-2, with D hard to call. CDR1 and CDR2 from the germline V gene are LNHDA and SQIVND (reference sequence). There are 15 residues in the CDR3. V was cut by 3 bases and J by 1 base, with 9 bases left in between. Here the CDR3 DNA reads TGTGCCAGTAGTATTAAAGGAAGGAACACCGGGGAGCTGTTTTTT. Its protein product is CASSIKGRNTGELFF.

This chain connects TRBV28 to TRBJ2-1, with 11 nucleotides matching TRBD1. The germline gives CDR1 MDHEN, CDR2 SYDVKM. Germline trimming cut 3 bases from V and 7 bases from J; bases unmatched to any gene: 5. The CDR3 runs 15 residues. The DNA for the CDR3 is TGTGCCAGCAGTTTTTGGGACAGGGGGTTAAATGAGCAGTTCTTC. Translating gives CASSFWDRGLNEQFF.

Remarks on this clone: Mismatch with germline at one junction end may stem from a read error. This sequence joins TRBV11-3 and TRBJ1-3; TRBD1 might be the D (5 bases). Germline CDR1 and CDR2: SGHNT and YENEEA. The CDR3 totals 16 residues. CDR3 DNA sequence: TGTACCAGCAGCTTAGTCCCAGGGTACTCTGGAAACACCATATATTTT. This encodes CTSSLVPGYSGNTIYF. The variable domain in full, with the rest retrieved from reference TRBV11-3 and TRBJ1-3, is EAGVVQSPRYKIIEKKQPVAFWCNPISGHNTLYWYLQNLGQGPELLIRYENEEAVDDSQLPKDRFSAERLKGVDSTLKIQPAELGDSAVYLCTSSLVPGYSGNTIYFGEGSWLTVV.

This chain uses TRBV28 with TRBJ1-5, with 9 bases fitting TRBD1. Germline CDR1 and CDR2: MDHEN and SYDVKM. After removal of 11 bases from V and 5 bases from J, the junction contained 10 bases not matched to a gene. The CDR3 totals 14 residues. The CDR3 here is CAGAGTGNYQPQHF. DNA for the CDR3: TGTGCCGGCGCCGGGACAGGGAATTATCAGCCCCAGCATTTT.